The 9 T cell receptor beta chains given below trace back to one sample, sequenced in a study of CD8 T cells in Susac syndrome. Roughly 0.45 to 1 ug RNA was reverse transcribed with random hexamers. TCRdb re-called the immunoSEQ multiplex PCR reads through MiXCR, storing one row per CDR3 protein. The table lists around 180,000 distinct CDR3 sequences, 94% of them singletons, with roughly 0.12% in the top ten. The specimen was CD4+ T cells from PBMCs. The receptor set was obtained from a human donor with Susac syndrome.

This clonotype is a singleton in its sample. The chain employs TRBV5-4 and TRBJ2-5; D may be TRBD1 (5 bases). The CDR3 has 14 residues. CDR1 SGHNT and CDR2 YYREEE come from the germline V gene (reference sequence). The V end lost 6 bases, the J end lost 3 bases, and 15 bases lay between the germline ends. CDR3 nucleotides: TGTGCCAGCACATCCCAGACAGATGAAGAGACCCAGTACTTC. Translation: CASTSQTDEETQYF.

A single count supports this clonotype. This chain uses TRBV23-1 with TRBJ2-7, with 8 bases identical to TRBD1. TRBV23-1 is an ORF, and what it does is uncertain. The CDR3 covers 16 residues. Trimming removed 2 bases from V and 0 bases from J; junction bases left unmatched: 6. CDR3 protein: CASSQATGVGSYEQYF. CDR3 bases: TGCGCCAGCAGTCAAGCGACAGGGGTCGGCTCCTACGAGCAGTACTTC.

The genes are TRBV30 and TRBJ2-5, with D tentatively TRBD1 (5 bases). Trimming shortened V by 5 bases and J by 5 bases, and 9 bases separated the two germline ends. CDR3 length equals 11 residues. Germline V gene sequence: CDR1 GTSNPN, CDR2 SVGIG (reference sequence). Here the CDR3 reads CAWAGMETQYF. DNA of the CDR3: TGTGCCTGGGCAGGGATGGAGACCCAGTACTTC.

The chain combines TRBV27 with TRBJ2-7, with D possibly being TRBD2 (5 bases). Germline CDR1 reads MNHEY; CDR2 reads SMNVEV (reference sequence). This CDR3 has 16 amino acids. Deletions cut 4 bases from V and 3 bases from J, with 19 bases between. CDR3 nucleotides: TGTGCCAGCAGTTCGAAGAAGAGAGGGTCTAACTACGAGCAGTACTTC. Encoded protein: CASSSKKRGSNYEQYF.

The rearrangement links TRBV20-1 to TRBJ2-5; TRBD2 is a possible D gene (6 bases). This CDR3 has 15 amino acids. Deletions cut 6 bases from V and 5 bases from J, with 22 bases between. The germline CDR1 and CDR2 sequences are DFQATT and SNEGSKA (reference sequence). The CDR3 loop reads CSAEGGRDGGETQYF. The CDR3 DNA reads TGCAGTGCGGAGGGAGGCAGGGATGGTGGCGAGACCCAGTACTTC.

The J gene is TRBJ2-1, the V gene TRBV5-1; 8 bases line up with TRBD2. This CDR3 has 21 amino acids. Germline values: CDR1 SGHRS, CDR2 YFSETQ. V lost 0 bases and J lost 0; bases outside the gene matches: 17. CDR3 sequence (DNA): TGCGCCAGCAGCTTGGAACCTAGCGGGCGCGCAAGACTGAGCTCCTACAATGAGCAGTTCTTC. Translation: CASSLEPSGRARLSSYNEQFF. Complete variable domain (other parts from reference TRBV5-1 and TRBJ2-1): KAGVTQTPRYLIKTRGQQVTLSCSPISGHRSVSWYQQTPGQGLQFLFEYFSETQRNKGNFPGRFSGRQFSNSRSEMNVSTLELGDSALYLCASSLEPSGRARLSSYNEQFFGPGTRLTVL.

The chain couples TRBV6-6 to TRBJ1-2, with D possibly TRBD1 on 5 matching bases. Germline values: CDR1 MNHNY, CDR2 SVGAGI (reference sequence). The CDR3 extends over 14 amino acids. Trimming removed 5 bases from V and 2 bases from J, with 12 bases in between. CDR3 nucleotide sequence: TGTGCCAGCAGTACCGGGACCGCAAACTATGGCTACACCTTC. Amino acid sequence: CASSTGTANYGYTF.

The V and J genes are TRBV2 and TRBJ1-6; 7 bases fit TRBD1. The germline V gene has CDR1 SNHLY and CDR2 FYNNEI. The CDR3 extends over 13 amino acids. J gave up 14 bases and V 4 bases, and 8 bases lay outside the gene matches. Here the CDR3 reads CASSGQGEGALHF. As DNA, the CDR3 is TGTGCCAGCAGTGGACAGGGTGAAGGAGCCCTCCACTTT.

The rearrangement links TRBV11-3 to TRBJ2-2; TRBD1 agrees at 12 bases. V shed 5 bases, J shed 3 bases, and the junction held 4 bases outside the gene matches. Germline CDR1 reads SGHNT; CDR2 reads YENEEA. The CDR3 runs to 16 residues. CDR3 sequence (DNA): TGTGCCAGCAGCCCGGGACAGGGGGCGGACACCGGGGAGCTGTTTTTT. The encoded protein is CASSPGQGADTGELFF.